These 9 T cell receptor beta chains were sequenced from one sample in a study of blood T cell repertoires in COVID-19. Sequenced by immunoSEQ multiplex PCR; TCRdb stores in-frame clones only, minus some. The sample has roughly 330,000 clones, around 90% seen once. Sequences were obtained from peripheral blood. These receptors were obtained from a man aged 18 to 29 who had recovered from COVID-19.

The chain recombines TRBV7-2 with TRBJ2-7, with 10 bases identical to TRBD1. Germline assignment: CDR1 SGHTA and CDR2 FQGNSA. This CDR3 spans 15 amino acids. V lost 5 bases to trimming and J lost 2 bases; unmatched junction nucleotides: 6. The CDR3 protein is CASSDRQGATYEQYF. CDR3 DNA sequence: TGTGCCAGCAGCGATCGACAGGGGGCTACCTACGAGCAGTACTTC.

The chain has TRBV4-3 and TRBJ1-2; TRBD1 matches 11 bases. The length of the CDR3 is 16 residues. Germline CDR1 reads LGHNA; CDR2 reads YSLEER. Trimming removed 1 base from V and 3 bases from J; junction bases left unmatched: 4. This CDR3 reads CASSQGTDRGHYGYTF. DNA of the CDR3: TGCGCCAGCAGCCAAGGGACGGACAGGGGGCACTATGGCTACACCTTC.

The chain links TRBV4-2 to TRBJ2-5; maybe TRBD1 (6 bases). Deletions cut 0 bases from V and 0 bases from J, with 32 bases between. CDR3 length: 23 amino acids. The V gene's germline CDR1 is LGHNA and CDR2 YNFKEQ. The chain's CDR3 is CASSQDKIVGPGPGTLHQETQYF. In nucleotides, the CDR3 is TGTGCCAGCAGCCAAGATAAGATTGTGGGACCCGGGCCGGGGACACTCCACCAAGAGACCCAGTACTTC.

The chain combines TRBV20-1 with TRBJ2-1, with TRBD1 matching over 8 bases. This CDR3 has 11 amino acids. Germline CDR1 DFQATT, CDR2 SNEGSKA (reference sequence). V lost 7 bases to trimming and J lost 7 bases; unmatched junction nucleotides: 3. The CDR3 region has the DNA TGCAGTGGGCAGGGGGCGAATGAGCAGTTCTTC. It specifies CSGQGANEQFF.

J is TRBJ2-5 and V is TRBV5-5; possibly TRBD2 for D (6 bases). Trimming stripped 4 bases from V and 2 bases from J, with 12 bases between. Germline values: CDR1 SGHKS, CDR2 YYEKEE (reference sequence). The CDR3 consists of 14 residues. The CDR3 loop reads CASSLRDWQETQYF. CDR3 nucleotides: TGTGCCAGCAGCCTCAGGGACTGGCAAGAGACCCAGTACTTC. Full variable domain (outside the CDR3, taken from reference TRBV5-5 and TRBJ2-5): DAGVTQSPTHLIKTRGQQVTLRCSPISGHKSVSWYQQVLGQGPQFIFQYYEKEERGRGNFPDRFSARQFPNYSSELNVNALLLGDSALYLCASSLRDWQETQYFGPGTRLLVL.

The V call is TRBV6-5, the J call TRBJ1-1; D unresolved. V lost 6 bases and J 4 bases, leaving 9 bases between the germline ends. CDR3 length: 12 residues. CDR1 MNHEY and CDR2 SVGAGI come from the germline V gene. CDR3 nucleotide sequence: TGTGCCAGCAGCACAGAAACCACTGAAGCTTTCTTT. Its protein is CASSTETTEAFF.

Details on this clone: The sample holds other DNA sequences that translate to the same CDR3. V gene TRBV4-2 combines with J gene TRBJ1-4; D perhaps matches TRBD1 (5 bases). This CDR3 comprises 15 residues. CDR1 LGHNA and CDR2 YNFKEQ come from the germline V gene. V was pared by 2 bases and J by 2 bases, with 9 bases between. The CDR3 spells CASSQPRQTNEKLFF. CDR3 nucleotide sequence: TGTGCCAGCAGCCAACCCAGACAGACTAATGAAAAACTGTTTTTT.

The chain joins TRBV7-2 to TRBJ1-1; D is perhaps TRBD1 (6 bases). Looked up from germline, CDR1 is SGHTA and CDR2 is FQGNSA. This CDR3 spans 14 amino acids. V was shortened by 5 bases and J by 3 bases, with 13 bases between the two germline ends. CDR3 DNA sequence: TGTGCCAGCAGCATCGACAGGTTGGACACTGAAGCTTTCTTT. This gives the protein CASSIDRLDTEAFF.

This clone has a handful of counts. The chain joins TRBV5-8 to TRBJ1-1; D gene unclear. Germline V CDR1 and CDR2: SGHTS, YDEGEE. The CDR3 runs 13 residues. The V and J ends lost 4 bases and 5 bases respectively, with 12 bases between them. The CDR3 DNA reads TGTGCCAGCAGCGAACAAATTGTGACTGAAGCTTTCTTT. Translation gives CASSEQIVTEAFF.